This T cell receptor beta chain came from a study of graft-versus-host responses after intestinal transplantation (dated by TCRdb to the early 2020s). With respect to the entire study: Recipients received multivisceral, liver-intestinal, or isolated intestinal transplants. Every recipient was given anti-thymocyte globulin induction, then maintenance tacrolimus and steroids for roughly three years. After intestinal transplantation, graft-versus-host and host-versus-graft alloreactive T cell clones in the graft, circulation and bone marrow were tracked using bulk TCR-beta CDR3 sequencing. To identify alloreactive clones, pre-transplant mixed lymphocyte reaction products were sequenced and compared with unstimulated pre-transplant donor and recipient T cells. A cohort of approximately 24 intestinal transplant recipients, including one retransplant, was enrolled, and a few patients lacking pretransplant specimens were excluded. A peak of at least 4% donor T cells among recipient peripheral blood mononuclear cells was the definition used for donor T cell macrochimerism. Rather than being sequenced by the commercial service, samples from three later patients were sequenced in-house on an Illumina MiSeq and processed with MiXCR.

For this clone: Its antigen remains undetermined. Base qualities are not provided; no much larger clone lies one nucleotide away.

Results the study describes overall, beyond this receptor: The relatively low number and heterogeneity of intestinal transplant patients limited the conclusions. Early after transplant, peak levels of circulating GvH clones were associated with declines in HvG clones. Patients with donor T cell macrochimerism had high GvH to HvG T cell clonal ratios in their allografts. GvH clones were found in recipient bone marrow, and some of the GvH clones appeared earlier in ileal mucosa or blood, which is consistent with an intestinal mucosal origin.

The sample's time point, from its label and the paper: cells obtained before transplantation from donor or recipient. CD3+CD4+ and CD3+CD8+ populations were FACS-sorted from unstimulated pre-transplant donor and recipient cells taken from spleen or lymph nodes. Receptors were amplified or captured by the immunoSEQ multiplex PCR assay. In most patients, genomic DNA was isolated using the Qiagen DNeasy Blood and Tissue Kit and sent frozen to Adaptive Biotechnologies for TCR sequencing. For most patients, high-throughput TCR-beta CDR3 sequencing of genomic DNA was performed by Adaptive Biotechnologies. As for the authors' bioinformatics: Adaptive's ImmunoSEQ software supplied the TCR sequencing data for about 18 patients, while MiXCR and VDJtools were used to process a few other patients. CD4 versus CD8 sorting errors were corrected by removing sequences found in both subsets at a frequency ratio below 5:1. CDR3 nucleotide sequences shared between donor and recipient were removed because their origin could not be assigned. At least 2-fold expansion over unstimulated cells and a minimum CFSE-low frequency of 0.002% (template counts) or 0.001% (read counts) were required for clones to be classified as alloreactive. Clones detected in sequenced pre-transplant spleen, lymph node, or MLR CFSE-low populations of the donor or recipient were defined as mappable. Cumulative frequency of alloreactive clones was calculated as a percentage of all sequences weighted by copy number. In its TCRdb copy, this immuneACCESS table keeps in-frame sequences only and misses some clones. Where compared with another copy, unresolved V genes explain less than half of these, and the others have no known cause. V, J and clone size are those of that table, while D and trimming were read from the DNA. The sample table holds 130,000 to 150,000 clones, of which roughly 91% were seen once. Of the sample, about 0.18% is held by the ten largest clones.

From the germline V gene, CDR1 is SGHDN and CDR2 is FVKESK. Measured from the cysteine to the phenylalanine, the CDR3 is 15 residues long. The retained sequence is limited to the CDR3, 45 bases, with the frame set at the first base. V and J are truncated by 4 bases and 4 bases respectively, leaving an intervening sequence of 16 bases. The sample here was unstimulated CD4+ T cells sorted from spleen or lymph node cells, taken before intestinal transplant. The chain is made from TRBV14 and TRBJ1-2; the D gene cannot be resolved reliably. The receptor was isolated from a human donor who received an intestinal transplant. The sequenced DNA is TGTGCCAGCAGCCTGAGACAAGGAACTCCCTATGGCTACACCTTC. This codes for CASSLRQGTPYGYTF.